This TCR beta chain was identified during a study of cytomegalovirus exposure and HLA in healthy donors. Libraries were prepared by immunoSEQ multiplex PCR; TCRdb keeps only in-frame clonotypes and omits some of them. The sample shows 150,000 to 200,000 clones, roughly 82% of them seen only once. Whole-study findings and limits: TCR beta chains numbering some 160 were designated cytomegalovirus-associated. Generally TCR sequences proved uncommon, though certain public TCRs appeared in numerous donors.

Deletions cut 2 bases from V and 3 bases from J, with 20 bases between. Germline V gives CDR1 SGHTA, CDR2 FQGNSA. CDR3 length: 17 amino acids. Turning to this clone: Antigen unknown.

Sequencing was carried out using PBMCs. The V and J genes are TRBV7-2 and TRBJ2-7, with D hard to call. The sequence derives from a woman under 30 in good health and CMV-seronegative. The CDR3 reads CASSLSQMVGGFYEQYF. The CDR3 region has the DNA TGTGCCAGCAGCTTAAGTCAAATGGTCGGCGGTTTCTACGAGCAGTACTTC.